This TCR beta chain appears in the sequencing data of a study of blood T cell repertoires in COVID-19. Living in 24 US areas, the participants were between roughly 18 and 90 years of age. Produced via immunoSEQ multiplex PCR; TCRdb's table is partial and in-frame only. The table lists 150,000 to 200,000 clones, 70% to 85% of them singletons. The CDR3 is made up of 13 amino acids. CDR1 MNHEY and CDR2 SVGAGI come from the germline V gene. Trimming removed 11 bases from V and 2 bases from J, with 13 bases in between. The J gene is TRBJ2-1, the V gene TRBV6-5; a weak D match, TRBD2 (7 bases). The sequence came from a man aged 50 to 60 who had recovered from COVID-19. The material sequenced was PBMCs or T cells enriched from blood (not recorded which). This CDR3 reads CAGGATPYNEQFF. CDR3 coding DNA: TGTGCCGGGGGGGCTACCCCCTACAATGAGCAGTTCTTC.